This record concerns one T cell receptor beta chain sequence. The antigen is undetermined. The data derive from a study of tumor-infiltrating lymphocytes in localized non-small cell lung cancer. For the study at large: Tumor tissue and non-adjacent uninvolved lung came from each patient.

The data were produced by immunoSEQ multiplex PCR, yet TCRdb's version contains in-frame clones alone and is incomplete. The sample shows approximately 16,000 clones, 35% to 55% of them seen only once. Study-wide points: T-cell fraction did not differ between immunotypes IM1 and IM2. Compared with uninvolved lung, tumors showed higher T cell infiltration by TCRbeta sequencing.

V dropped 6 bases and J dropped 5; count of bases not matched to a gene: 7. CDR3 size: 14 residues. CDR1 and CDR2 (germline): MNHEY, SVGAGI. The TCR was taken from a human donor with non-small cell lung cancer. Sequencing was performed on lung tumor tissue. This chain connects TRBV6-5 to TRBJ1-1; TRBD1 agrees at 9 bases. The CDR3 reads CASRQQGAKTEAFF. The CDR3 DNA is TGTGCCAGCAGACAACAGGGGGCCAAAACTGAAGCTTTCTTT.